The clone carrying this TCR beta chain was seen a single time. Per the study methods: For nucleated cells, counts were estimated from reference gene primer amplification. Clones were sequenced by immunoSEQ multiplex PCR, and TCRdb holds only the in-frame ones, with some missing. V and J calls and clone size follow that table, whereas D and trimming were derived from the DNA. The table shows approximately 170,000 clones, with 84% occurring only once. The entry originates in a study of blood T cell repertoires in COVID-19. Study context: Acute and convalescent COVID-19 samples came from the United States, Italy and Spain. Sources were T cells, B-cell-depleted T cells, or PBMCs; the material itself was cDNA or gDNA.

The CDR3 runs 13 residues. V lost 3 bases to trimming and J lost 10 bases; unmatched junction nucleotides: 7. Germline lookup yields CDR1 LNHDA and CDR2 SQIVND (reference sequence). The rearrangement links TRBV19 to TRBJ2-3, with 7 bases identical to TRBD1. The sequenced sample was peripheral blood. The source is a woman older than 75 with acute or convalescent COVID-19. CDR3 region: CASSIPTGFAQYF. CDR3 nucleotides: TGTGCCAGTAGTATCCCGACAGGGTTTGCGCAGTATTTT.